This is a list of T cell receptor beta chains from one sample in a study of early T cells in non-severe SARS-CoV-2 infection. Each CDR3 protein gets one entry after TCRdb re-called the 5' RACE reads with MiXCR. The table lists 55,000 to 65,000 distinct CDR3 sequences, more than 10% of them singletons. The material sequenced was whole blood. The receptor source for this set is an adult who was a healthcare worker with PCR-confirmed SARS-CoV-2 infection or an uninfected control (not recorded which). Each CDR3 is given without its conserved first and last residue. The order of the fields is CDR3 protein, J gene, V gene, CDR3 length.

ASSPQTGKGEKLF | TRBJ1-4 | TRBV9 | 13
SVDGQF | TRBJ2-1 | TRBV29-1 | 6
ASTEIRGQPQH | TRBJ1-5 | TRBV19 | 11
ASSQEGPGREKLF | TRBJ1-4 | TRBV3-1 | 13
AWSVLGTGANVLT | TRBJ2-6 | TRBV30 | 13
ASSEALLVGKF | TRBJ2-1 | TRBV2 | 11
SATGPGSLAKNIQY | TRBJ2-4 | TRBV20-1 | 14
ASSYTTSGGGEQF | TRBJ2-1 | TRBV6-2/TRBV6-3 | 13
ASSLRLAGELF | TRBJ2-2 | TRBV7-8 | 11
ASSQGRDRKNIQY | TRBJ2-4 | TRBV4-3 | 13
ASSLVGGGSQETQY | TRBJ2-5 | TRBV11-2 | 14
ASSLMTGSGANVLT | TRBJ2-6 | TRBV12-3/TRBV12-4 | 14
SASGGAGEQF | TRBJ2-1 | TRBV20-1 | 10
ASSHLNRGRAKNIQY | TRBJ2-4 | TRBV11-2 | 15
ASSAPEGGVNTEAF | TRBJ1-1 | TRBV9 | 14
ASSRQLAEITDTQY | TRBJ2-3 | TRBV3-1 | 14
ASSSKETPTDTQY | TRBJ2-3 | TRBV11-3 | 13
ASSPPQGAGELF | TRBJ2-2 | TRBV2 | 12
ATFTFLPGPRTETQY | TRBJ2-5 | TRBV6-2/TRBV6-3 | 15
ASSVVGTGGSPLH | TRBJ1-6 | TRBV9 | 13
ATSRTTGSGETQY | TRBJ2-5 | TRBV15 | 13
SARGRPALLGEQY | TRBJ2-7 | TRBV20-1 | 13
ASSFLGPTGELF | TRBJ2-2 | TRBV7-2 | 12
ASSFRGPPDSSGANVLI | TRBJ2-6 | TRBV5-6 | 17
ASSYSRTGGETQY | TRBJ2-5 | TRBV6-5 | 13
SVESNYGYT | TRBJ1-2 | TRBV29-1 | 9
ASSERTVNSGNTIY | TRBJ1-3 | TRBV12-3/TRBV12-4 | 14
ASSLRYDGNEQF | TRBJ2-1 | TRBV11-3 | 12
ASSTRPTGGNTGELF | TRBJ2-2 | TRBV5-1 | 15
SAKTGVGTGELF | TRBJ2-2 | TRBV29-1 | 12
SVSGTGSGRPAVEQY | TRBJ2-7 | TRBV29-1 | 15
ASSLQGVGETQY | TRBJ2-5 | TRBV5-1 | 12
ASSFDRGTGELF | TRBJ2-2 | TRBV7-3 | 12
ASGLVMTASGGSNNEQF | TRBJ2-1 | TRBV12-5 | 17
SSGQGVVETQY | TRBJ2-5 | TRBV20-1 | 11
SVRDGGNQPQH | TRBJ1-5 | TRBV29-1 | 11
ASTLPPPIETDTQY | TRBJ2-3 | TRBV7-9 | 14
ATSSTGGSNTGELF | TRBJ2-2 | TRBV24-1 | 14
SASKTGISSYEQY | TRBJ2-7 | TRBV20-1 | 13
ASSYPEEAF | TRBJ1-1 | TRBV6-2/TRBV6-3 | 9
ASSLSGRSYEQY | TRBJ2-7 | TRBV7-9 | 12
ASTRTGIILAKNIQY | TRBJ2-4 | TRBV6-6 | 15
ASRVGTDTQY | TRBJ2-3 | TRBV2 | 10
ASSKGLAVYTDTQY | TRBJ2-3 | TRBV7-2 | 14
AWRGQALGTEAF | TRBJ1-1 | TRBV30 | 12
ASSFTVTYGYT | TRBJ1-2 | TRBV12-3/TRBV12-4 | 11
ATSPLGGVLEAF | TRBJ1-1 | TRBV15 | 12